Following are 32 T cell receptor beta chains from one sample sequenced in a study of blood T cell repertoires in COVID-19. The table came from immunoSEQ multiplex PCR; TCRdb's copy has only in-frame clones and leaves some out. The repertoire has over 350,000 clones, 87% of them found once; the top ten carry about 2%. The sequenced sample consisted of PBMCs or T cells enriched from blood (not recorded which). The receptors were gathered from a woman aged 18-29 years with acute COVID-19.

The chain is built from TRBV5-1 and TRBJ2-7; 7 nucleotides line up with TRBD1. The trim removed 2 bases at V and 5 bases at J, leaving 10 bases unmatched. This CDR3 comprises 15 residues. Germline values: CDR1 SGHRS, CDR2 YFSETQ. CDR3 DNA sequence: TGCGCCAGCAGCTTTGGAGAGGGGGCGAGAAACGAGCAGTACTTC. The encoded protein is CASSFGEGARNEQYF. Combining the CDR3 with reference TRBV5-1 and TRBJ2-7 gives the whole variable domain KAGVTQTPRYLIKTRGQQVTLSCSPISGHRSVSWYQQTPGQGLQFLFEYFSETQRNKGNFPGRFSGRQFSNSRSEMNVSTLELGDSALYLCASSFGEGARNEQYFGPGTRLTVT.

The genes are TRBV7-9 and TRBJ1-1; maybe TRBD1 (5 bases). Germline CDR1 is SEHNR and CDR2 is FQNEAQ (reference sequence). The germline V and J ends were trimmed by 3 bases and 3 bases, with 14 bases remaining between them. The CDR3 loop spans 15 amino acids. CDR3 in DNA: TGTGCCAGCAGCTTGTATGGGGCGGGGGACACTGAAGCTTTCTTT. This sequence encodes CASSLYGAGDTEAFF.

The chain carries TRBV19 and TRBJ1-5, with D perhaps TRBD1 (5 bases). The CDR3 length is 16 residues. Germline CDR1 reads LNHDA; CDR2 reads SQIVND (reference sequence). V was shortened by 5 bases and J by 7 bases, with 21 bases between the two germline ends. DNA of the CDR3: TGTGCCAGTAGTCGGGGTGTTCAGGGAGGAGGACAGCCCCAGCATTTT. It is translated as CASSRGVQGGGQPQHF.

The chain carries TRBV10-3 and TRBJ1-6; D gene ambiguous. The CDR3 spans 13 residues. Germline-derived CDR1 and CDR2 are ENHRY and SYGVKD. The V gene lost 0 bases and the J gene lost 7 bases, with 4 bases spanning the gap. CDR3 nucleotide sequence: TGTGCCATCAGTGAGTCGCGAAATTCACCCCTCCACTTT. Its translation is CAISESRNSPLHF.

The rearrangement joins TRBV7-2 to TRBJ2-5, with TRBD2 identical over 9 bases. V lost 5 bases, J lost 1 base, and 8 bases stayed unmatched. Germline lookup yields CDR1 SGHTA and CDR2 FQGNSA. The CDR3 is 16 residues long. The CDR3 DNA sequence: TGTGCCAGCAGCCCTAGACTAGCGGCCTTCCAAGAGACCCAGTACTTC. The encoded protein is CASSPRLAAFQETQYF.

The genes are TRBV30 and TRBJ1-3, with D unclear. The germline V gene has CDR1 GTSNPN and CDR2 SVGIG (reference sequence). The CDR3 loop spans 17 amino acids. Trimming left V 4 bases short and J 0 bases short, with 19 bases between. The CDR3 is CAWTRLIFASSGNTIYF. For the CDR3, the DNA is TGTGCCTGGACCCGACTTATTTTTGCGTCCTCTGGAAACACCATATATTTT.

The gene calls are TRBV6-2 or TRBV6-3 and TRBJ2-5, with 9 bases matching TRBD2. Trimming removed 2 bases from V and 5 bases from J; junction bases left unmatched: 9. This CDR3 has 16 residues. Germline assignment: CDR1 MNHEY and CDR2 SVGEGT. CDR3 protein: CASSYGGRAFGETQYF. The CDR3 DNA sequence: TGTGCCAGCAGTTACGGCGGGAGGGCCTTCGGGGAGACCCAGTACTTC.

The V gene is TRBV3-1 (or the pseudogene TRBV3-2), the J gene TRBJ1-4, with 7 bases identical to TRBD1. With V trimmed by 4 bases and J by 5 bases, 7 bases remained unmatched. Germline CDR1 reads LGHDT; CDR2 reads YNNKEL (reference sequence). This CDR3 has 15 residues. The CDR3 DNA reads as TGTGCCAGCAGCCCGCGAGGGACAGTAAATGAAAAACTGTTTTTT. The encoded protein is CASSPRGTVNEKLFF.

The CDR3 DNA reads as TGTGCCAGTCAACTGGGACTAGCGGGTGGAGAGACCCAGTACTTC. It yields the protein CASQLGLAGGETQYF. This chain connects TRBV28 to TRBJ2-5; TRBD2 agrees at 12 bases. V shed 9 bases, J shed 4 bases, and the junction held 9 bases outside the gene matches. This CDR3 spans 15 amino acids. Germline V gives CDR1 MDHEN, CDR2 SYDVKM.

The V gene is TRBV25-1, the J gene TRBJ2-2, with a possible D match to TRBD1 (7 bases). CDR3 length: 16 amino acids. With 5 bases removed from V and 1 base from J, the gap between germline ends came to 14 bases. CDR1 is MGHDK, CDR2 SYGVNS, per germline. The CDR3 protein is CASSLTGRLNTGELFF. Here the CDR3 DNA reads TGTGCCAGCAGTCTGACAGGGAGGCTGAACACCGGGGAGCTGTTTTTT.

The chain combines TRBV27 with TRBJ2-7; unclear D gene. The germline V gene encodes CDR1 MNHEY and CDR2 SMNVEV (reference sequence). The CDR3 consists of 16 residues. The V end lost 0 bases, the J end lost 0 bases, and 12 bases lay between the germline ends. The CDR3 loop reads CASSLSRLVSSYEQYF. The CDR3 DNA sequence: TGTGCCAGCAGTTTATCCCGATTAGTAAGCTCCTACGAGCAGTACTTC.

This clone was recorded once. V is TRBV12-3 or TRBV12-4 and J is TRBJ2-7; no firm D call. This CDR3 comprises 12 residues. Trimming cost V 5 bases and J 2 bases, with 7 bases left between them. The CDR3 is CASSPFAYEQYF. The CDR3 DNA sequence: TGTGCCAGCAGTCCTTTCGCCTACGAGCAGTACTTC.

The chain couples TRBV5-4 to TRBJ1-4, with 8 bases that match TRBD1. V dropped 4 bases and J dropped 8; count of bases not matched to a gene: 10. Germline V gene sequence: CDR1 SGHNT, CDR2 YYREEE (reference sequence). The CDR3 is 15 residues long. The CDR3, as DNA: TGTGCCAGCAGCAAAAAGACAGGGGTTGACGAAAAACTGTTTTTT. This codes for CASSKKTGVDEKLFF.

The V gene is TRBV24-1, the J gene TRBJ2-6; TRBD1 might be the D (6 bases). CDR1 is KGHDR, CDR2 SFDVKD, per germline. Trimming took off 5 bases at V and 0 bases at J, with 13 bases between the two ends. CDR3 size: 17 residues. The CDR3 DNA sequence: TGTGCCACCAGTGCAAGGGACACGCTCTCTGGGGCCAACGTCCTGACTTTC. Protein: CATSARDTLSGANVLTF.

The V gene is TRBV21-1, the J gene TRBJ1-5; the table gives TRBD1 as D, unverified against the DNA. TRBV21-1 is labeled a pseudogene. This CDR3 contains 18 residues. CDR3 nucleotides: TGTGCCAGCAGCAGCGACAGGGTTACCTCTTATAGCAATCAGCCCCAGCATTTT. Its protein is CASSSDRVTSYSNQPQHF.

This clone appeared a few times. The V gene is TRBV19, the J gene TRBJ2-5; possible D gene TRBD2, 7 bases. The germline V and J ends were trimmed by 3 bases and 7 bases, with 15 bases remaining between them. The CDR3 consists of 14 residues. CDR1 LNHDA and CDR2 SQIVND come from the germline V gene (reference sequence). CDR3 DNA sequence: TGTGCCAGTAGTATTGGGGGGGCAGAGGGGACCCAGTACTTC. Its protein is CASSIGGAEGTQYF.

The V and J genes are TRBV2 and TRBJ1-6; D ambiguous. The ends were cut back, 7 bases at V and 10 bases at J, with 17 bases in the middle. The V gene's germline CDR1 is SNHLY and CDR2 FYNNEI. The CDR3 contains 14 residues. CDR3 bases: TGTGCCAGCAACCAACGGGAGGGCGGGTCACCCCTCCACTTT. It codes for CASNQREGGSPLHF.

The chain has TRBV7-6 and TRBJ2-2, with TRBD1 matching 7 bases. The V gene end was trimmed by 0 bases and the J gene end by 6 bases; junction bases not matched to a gene: 4. The CDR3 loop spans 15 amino acids. Germline V gene sequence: CDR1 SGHVS, CDR2 FNYEAQ. The CDR3 coding sequence is TGTGCCAGCAGCTTAGCGCGACAGGGAGCCGGGGAGCTGTTTTTT. Protein sequence: CASSLARQGAGELFF.

The chain carries TRBV30 and TRBJ2-5, with D possibly matching TRBD1 (5 bases). The V and J ends lost 6 bases and 5 bases respectively, with 22 bases between them. The CDR3 has 15 amino acids. CDR1 and CDR2 (germline): GTSNPN, SVGIG (reference sequence). CDR3 coding DNA: TGTGCCTGCCGCTCAGGGCCAAGGGAAGGGGAGACCCAGTACTTC. Encoded protein: CACRSGPREGETQYF.

This clone was detected once. As DNA, the CDR3 is TGTGCCAGCAGGCCTATACGGGAGATTGGGGACGAGCAGTACTTC. Amino acid sequence: CASRPIREIGDEQYF. The chain combines TRBV6-5 with TRBJ2-7; D possibly corresponds to TRBD2 (6 bases). V was shortened by 6 bases and J by 5 bases, with 20 bases between the two germline ends. The CDR3 has 15 amino acids. Germline V lookup: CDR1 MNHEY, CDR2 SVGAGI.

V is TRBV7-2 and J is TRBJ1-2; no clear D. Trimming removed 3 bases at V and 2 bases at J, with 13 bases between. Germline V gene data show CDR1 as SGHTA and CDR2 as FQGNSA. The CDR3 consists of 15 residues. In DNA form, the CDR3 reads TGTGCCAGCAGCTTTCGGTCGACGGAGAACTATGGCTACACCTTC. This translates into CASSFRSTENYGYTF.

The gene calls are TRBV11-2 and TRBJ2-7, with a possible D match to TRBD2 (5 bases). The CDR3 is made up of 14 amino acids. Trimming cost V 2 bases and J 2 bases, with 10 bases left between them. Germline V gene sequence: CDR1 SGHAT, CDR2 FQNNGV. The CDR3 loop is CASSLRGPTYEQYF. The CDR3 DNA reads TGTGCCAGCAGCTTACGCGGGCCGACCTACGAGCAGTACTTC.

This chain links TRBV12-3 or TRBV12-4 with TRBJ1-4; no definite D call. The CDR3 has 12 amino acids. V shed 6 bases and J shed 7 bases, with 9 bases lying between them. This chain's CDR3 is CASRRRVEKLFF. The CDR3 bases are TGTGCCAGCAGAAGACGGGTTGAAAAACTGTTTTTT.

This chain links TRBV5-1 with TRBJ2-1, with 11 bases lining up with TRBD2. Germline V CDR1 and CDR2: SGHRS, YFSETQ. V lost 0 bases to trimming and J lost 8 bases; unmatched junction nucleotides: 4. The CDR3 runs to 15 residues. The CDR3 loop is CASSLVAGGRDEQFF. CDR3 DNA sequence: TGCGCCAGCAGCTTGGTAGCGGGGGGGCGCGATGAGCAGTTCTTC.

This rearrangement joins TRBV27 to TRBJ2-7, with TRBD1 matching over 9 bases. Unmatched junction bases numbered 7, after V lost 2 bases and J lost 5 bases. Germline CDR1 MNHEY, CDR2 SMNVEV (reference sequence). This CDR3 contains 15 residues. The CDR3 DNA reads TGTGCCAGCAGTTTACTGGGACAGGGTAGGGACGAGCAGTACTTC. This sequence encodes CASSLLGQGRDEQYF.

This CDR3 is CASSFGTSGYEQFF. The CDR3 coding sequence is TGTGCCAGCAGCTTCGGGACTAGCGGGTATGAGCAGTTCTTC. The genes are TRBV7-2 and TRBJ2-1; 12 nucleotides line up with TRBD2. Germline V gene lookup returns CDR1 SGHTA and CDR2 FQGNSA. J was trimmed by 8 bases and V by 3 bases; bases with no gene match: 2. There are 14 residues in the CDR3. The full variable domain, rest sourced from reference TRBV7-2 and TRBJ2-1, is GAGVSQSPSNKVTEKGKDVELRCDPISGHTALYWYRQSLGQGLEFLIYFQGNSAPDKSGLPSDRFSAERTGGSVSTLTIQRTQQEDSAVYLCASSFGTSGYEQFFGPGTRLTVL.

In its sample, this clone was seen a few times. The J gene is TRBJ2-7, the V gene TRBV7-2, with 7 nucleotides matching TRBD2. V dropped 5 bases and J dropped 7; count of bases not matched to a gene: 11. This CDR3 is 14 amino acids long. From germline, CDR1 is SGHTA and CDR2 FQGNSA. The CDR3 sequence: CASSRGRGGVEQYF. CDR3 nucleotides: TGTGCCAGCAGCCGGGGGAGGGGAGGGGTGGAGCAGTACTTC.

The chain couples TRBV7-9 to TRBJ2-5; possible D gene TRBD1, 5 bases. Trimming removed 6 bases at V and 1 base at J, with 18 bases between. CDR1 is SEHNR and CDR2 is FQNEAQ in the germline V gene (reference sequence). The CDR3 length is 16 residues. The CDR3 nucleotides are TGTGCCAGCAGAGGGGTCAGGGTTTTCGGCCAAGAGACCCAGTACTTC. Its translation: CASRGVRVFGQETQYF.

The chain is built from TRBV5-1 and TRBJ1-4; tentative D call: TRBD1 (6 bases). Germline V gene sequence: CDR1 SGHRS, CDR2 YFSETQ. The CDR3 consists of 13 residues. V dropped 1 base and J dropped 8 bases, with 9 bases sitting between them. CDR3 protein: CASSLPGEEKLFF. The CDR3 nucleotides read TGCGCCAGCAGCTTGCCAGGGGAGGAAAAACTGTTTTTT.

The CDR3 nucleotides read TGTGCCAGCACTCCGACAGGGGGAACTGCGGGGGAGCTGTTTTTT. It is translated as CASTPTGGTAGELFF. V usage is TRBV9 and J usage is TRBJ2-2; 9 nucleotides align to TRBD1. CDR1 and CDR2 (germline): SGDLS, YYNGEE. V dropped 6 bases and J dropped 8; count of bases not matched to a gene: 11. This CDR3 spans 15 amino acids.

Comments on this clone: Other DNA sequences in this specimen translate into the identical CDR3. The chain carries TRBV5-1 and TRBJ2-3, with TRBD2 matching over 7 bases. Germline V CDR1 and CDR2: SGHRS, YFSETQ. The length of the CDR3 is 16 residues. The V gene end was trimmed by 0 bases and the J gene end by 2 bases; junction bases not matched to a gene: 6. Here the CDR3 reads CASSLAGTTSTDTQYF. CDR3 sequence (DNA): TGCGCCAGCAGCTTGGCAGGGACTACCTCCACAGATACGCAGTATTTT.

As to this clone: Distinct nucleotide sequences in the sample also encode this CDR3. The CDR3 loop is CASRDSNYGYTF. CDR3 sequence (DNA): TGTGCCAGCAGGGACAGTAACTATGGCTACACCTTC. The chain recombines TRBV12-3 or TRBV12-4 with TRBJ1-2; TRBD1 is a possible D gene (6 bases). Between the trimmed V and J ends, which lost 6 bases and 1 base, there was a span of 6 bases. The CDR3 has 12 amino acids.